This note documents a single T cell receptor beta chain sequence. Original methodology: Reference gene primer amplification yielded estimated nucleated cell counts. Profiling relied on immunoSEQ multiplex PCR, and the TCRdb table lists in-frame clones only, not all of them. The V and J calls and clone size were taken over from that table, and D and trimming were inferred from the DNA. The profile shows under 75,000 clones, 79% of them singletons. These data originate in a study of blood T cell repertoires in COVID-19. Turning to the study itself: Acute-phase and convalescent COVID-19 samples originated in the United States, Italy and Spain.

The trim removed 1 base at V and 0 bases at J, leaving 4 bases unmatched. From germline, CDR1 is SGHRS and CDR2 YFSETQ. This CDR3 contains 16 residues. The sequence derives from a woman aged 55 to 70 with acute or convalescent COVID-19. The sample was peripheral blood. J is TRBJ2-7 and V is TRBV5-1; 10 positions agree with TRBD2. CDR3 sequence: CASSLTSGASSYEQYF. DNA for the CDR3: TGCGCCAGCAGCTTGACTAGCGGGGCGAGCTCCTACGAGCAGTACTTC.